These 3 T cell receptor beta chains originate from one sample sequenced in a study of pediatric ulcerative colitis. Using immunoSEQ multiplex PCR, the repertoire was profiled, and TCRdb retains in-frame clones only, with some absent. The sample carries about 12,000 clones, approximately 71% recorded once. Rectal tissue came from one to two pinch biopsies taken at colonoscopy. Sequenced: gut tissue. The receptors shown here come from a boy aged 5-17 years who was a control in a study of pediatric ulcerative colitis.

CDR3 coding DNA: TGTGCCAGCAGCGTAGGTGGGGTCGGCTACACCTTC. This encodes CASSVGGVGYTF. The chain couples TRBV9 to TRBJ1-2, with D unresolved. Germline assignment: CDR1 SGDLS and CDR2 YYNGEE. The CDR3 contains 12 residues. V was pared by 0 bases and J by 8 bases, with 8 bases between.

The chain uses TRBV5-1 and TRBJ1-5; D unresolved. CDR3 length: 15 amino acids. With 0 bases removed from V and 0 bases from J, the gap between germline ends came to 7 bases. CDR1 is SGHRS and CDR2 is YFSETQ in the germline V gene. The CDR3 is CASSLGTVSNQPQHF. The CDR3 DNA reads as TGCGCCAGCAGCTTGGGGACGGTTAGCAATCAGCCCCAGCATTTT.

The chain uses TRBV12-5 and TRBJ2-2, with D tentatively TRBD1 or TRBD2 (5 bases each). V lost 6 bases, J lost 3 bases, and 14 bases lay in between. Per the germline V gene, CDR1 is LGHNT and CDR2 is FRNRAP. The CDR3 is 15 residues long. The CDR3 region has the DNA TGTGCTAGTGGCCCCCCCTTGGGGGACACCGGGGAGCTGTTTTTT. It is translated as CASGPPLGDTGELFF.